Presented here are 31 T cell receptor beta chains from one specimen sequenced in a study of control samples from healthy donors and cancer patients. The assay was immunoSEQ multiplex PCR, and TCRdb's table has in-frame clones only and misses some. The data contain more than 70,000 clones, roughly nine tenths of them singletons. Input material: blood. These TCRs come from a woman in her thirties in good health.

This sequence joins TRBV3-1 (or the pseudogene TRBV3-2) and TRBJ2-7; 10 bases map to TRBD1. Trimming took 4 bases from V and 6 from J; bases not matched to a gene: 6. This CDR3 is built from 14 residues. Per the germline V gene, CDR1 is LGHDT and CDR2 is YNNKEL (reference sequence). DNA of the CDR3: TGTGCCAGCAGCCGACGGGACAGGGGATCCGAGCAGTACTTC. Its translation: CASSRRDRGSEQYF.

J is TRBJ1-1 and V is TRBV9; 8 bases are a match to TRBD1. Germline CDR1 SGDLS, CDR2 YYNGEE. The CDR3 consists of 14 residues. Losses at the gene ends were 2 bases for V and 4 bases for J; bases not matched to a gene: 4. CDR3: CASSVIQGGTEAFF. CDR3 in DNA: TGTGCCAGCAGCGTTATACAGGGGGGCACTGAAGCTTTCTTT.

This sequence joins TRBV5-1 and TRBJ1-2; TRBD1 matches at 11 bases. The CDR3 has 16 residues. J was trimmed by 4 bases and V by 5 bases; bases with no gene match: 10. Germline assignment: CDR1 SGHRS and CDR2 YFSETQ. The CDR3 DNA reads TGCGCCAGCAGGAGGGACAGGGGGTTTGGTGGCTATGGCTACACCTTC. Translated, it gives CASRRDRGFGGYGYTF.

Details on this clone: Other DNA sequences within the sample encode an identical CDR3. The rearrangement uses TRBV29-1 and TRBJ2-2; either TRBD1 or TRBD2 may supply D (5 bases each). The CDR3 runs 15 residues. The germline CDR1 and CDR2 sequences are SQVTM and ANQGSEA. Trimming left V 1 base short and J 0 bases short, with 9 bases between. CDR3 nucleotides: TGCAGCGTTGAAGCTGGGGGAGCGAACACCGGGGAGCTGTTTTTT. Amino acids: CSVEAGGANTGELFF.

This chain links TRBV29-1 with TRBJ2-1; D is tentatively TRBD1 or TRBD2 (5 bases each). Deletions cut 8 bases from V and 6 bases from J, with 14 bases between. The CDR3 extends over 12 amino acids. From germline, CDR1 is SQVTM and CDR2 ANQGSEA. Here the CDR3 DNA reads TGCAGCTCGAAGTGGGGGTTCAATGAGCAGTTCTTC. Protein: CSSKWGFNEQFF.

The chain uses TRBV11-2 and TRBJ2-1, with D possibly being TRBD1 (6 bases). Germline CDR1 is SGHAT and CDR2 is FQNNGV. The V end was cut by 7 bases, the J end by 3 bases, with 19 bases between. This CDR3 is 16 amino acids long. The CDR3 spells CASTKGRGGHYNEQFF. CDR3 DNA: TGTGCCAGCACCAAAGGGAGAGGGGGACACTACAATGAGCAGTTCTTC.

This clone has just one count. The chain links TRBV12-3 or TRBV12-4 to TRBJ1-5; no definite D call. The V end was cut by 3 bases, the J end by 7 bases, with 7 bases between. The length of the CDR3 is 12 residues. The chain's CDR3 is CASSFNLQPQHF. The DNA of the CDR3 is TGTGCCAGCAGTTTTAATCTCCAGCCCCAGCATTTT.

In its sample, this clone was seen once. This chain links TRBV9 with TRBJ2-1; D possibly uses TRBD1 or TRBD2 (6 bases each). V was clipped by 0 bases and J by 3 bases, with 10 bases between them. Germline CDR1 reads SGDLS; CDR2 reads YYNGEE. The CDR3 loop spans 15 amino acids. The chain's CDR3 is CASSVVGGLYNEQFF. The CDR3 DNA follows: TGTGCCAGCAGCGTAGTTGGGGGGCTCTACAATGAGCAGTTCTTC. The full variable domain, completed using reference TRBV9 and TRBJ2-1, is DSGVTQTPKHLITATGQRVTLRCSPRSGDLSVYWYQQSLDQGLQFLIQYYNGEERAKGNILERFSAQQFPDLHSELNLSSLELGDSALYFCASSVVGGLYNEQFFGPGTRLTVL.

V gene TRBV29-1 combines with J gene TRBJ2-3, with D unresolved. The CDR3 spans 14 residues. Deletions cut 1 base from V and 0 bases from J, with 8 bases between. Germline V CDR1 and CDR2: SQVTM, ANQGSEA. The CDR3 nucleotides read TGCAGCGTTGAAGCCTCTAGAAGCACAGATACGCAGTATTTT. This sequence encodes CSVEASRSTDTQYF.

The chain uses TRBV10-3 and TRBJ1-2; 7 bases are shared with TRBD1. After removal of 3 bases from V and 8 bases from J, the junction contained 9 bases not matched to a gene. Germline lookup yields CDR1 ENHRY and CDR2 SYGVKD. The CDR3 spans 14 residues. The CDR3 loop reads CAISESVGQLGYTF. The CDR3 bases are TGTGCCATCAGTGAATCTGTGGGACAGTTAGGCTACACCTTC.

This chain joins TRBV6-7 and TRBJ2-5; a weak D match, TRBD2 (6 bases). TRBV6-7 carries the ORF label, with uncertain function. This CDR3 contains 17 residues. Trimming stripped 0 bases from V and 1 base from J, with 15 bases between. As DNA, the CDR3 is TGTGCCAGCAGTTACTCCCTGAGGGAGGCGGTCCAAGAGACCCAGTACTTC. Its translation: CASSYSLREAVQETQYF.

The chain is built from TRBV15 and TRBJ2-7; 7 nucleotides align to TRBD1. The CDR3 consists of 14 residues. V shed 5 bases and J 3 bases; nucleotides not matched to a gene: 7. Germline CDR1 reads LNHNV; CDR2 reads YYDKDF (reference sequence). CDR3 coding DNA: TGTGCCACCAGCTTGGGACAGAGGGACTACGAGCAGTACTTC. Protein: CATSLGQRDYEQYF.

The chain recombines TRBV7-6 with TRBJ1-1, with a tentative D call TRBD1 (6 bases). With 2 bases removed from V and 0 bases from J, the gap between germline ends came to 22 bases. This CDR3 contains 19 residues. Germline V gives CDR1 SGHVS, CDR2 FNYEAQ. The CDR3 bases are TGTGCCAGCAGCTTATCGATAAAGCGCAGGGGACTGATGAACACTGAAGCTTTCTTT. Translated, it gives CASSLSIKRRGLMNTEAFF.

CDR3 amino acids: CSVLGNTEAFF. The CDR3 DNA follows: TGCAGCGTTCTAGGTAACACTGAAGCTTTCTTT. This chain uses TRBV29-1 with TRBJ1-1; D call uncertain. Germline V CDR1 and CDR2: SQVTM, ANQGSEA. V dropped 5 bases and J dropped 2 bases, with 6 bases sitting between them. This CDR3 comprises 11 residues.

The gene calls are TRBV4-2 and TRBJ2-1, with TRBD2 matching 11 bases. Trimming removed 0 bases from V and 7 bases from J; junction bases left unmatched: 8. This CDR3 comprises 17 residues. Germline V gene sequence: CDR1 LGHNA, CDR2 YNFKEQ. CDR3 residues: CASSQDVVAGGYNEQFF. The CDR3 DNA follows: TGTGCCAGCAGCCAAGATGTCGTAGCGGGAGGGTATAATGAGCAGTTCTTC.

The gene calls are TRBV9 and TRBJ1-2; TRBD1 matches at 7 bases. The CDR3 consists of 15 residues. Germline trimming cut 0 bases from V and 5 bases from J; bases unmatched to any gene: 7. Germline loops: CDR1 SGDLS, CDR2 YYNGEE. This chain's CDR3 is CASSVDFKTGYGYTF. The CDR3 DNA follows: TGTGCCAGCAGCGTAGATTTTAAGACAGGGTATGGCTACACCTTC.

The J gene is TRBJ2-7, the V gene TRBV15; D remains unclear. V lost 1 base, J lost 6 bases, and 7 bases lay in between. The CDR3 covers 12 residues. Germline CDR1 reads LNHNV; CDR2 reads YYDKDF (reference sequence). The CDR3 region is CATSRVRSEQYF. CDR3 DNA sequence: TGTGCCACCAGCAGAGTCCGTTCCGAGCAGTACTTC.

The V and J genes are TRBV21-1 and TRBJ2-7; TRBD1 is taken as the D call from the table, unchecked against the DNA. TRBV21-1 is given as a pseudogene. CDR3 length equals 15 residues. The CDR3 protein is CASSKPWTGAAEQYF. The CDR3 nucleotides are TGTGCCAGCAGCAAACCCTGGACAGGGGCAGCCGAGCAGTACTTC.

This clone occurred a few times. The chain is built from TRBV7-9 and TRBJ2-5; 9 positions match TRBD2. Trimming removed 1 base from V and 6 bases from J; junction bases left unmatched: 6. Germline CDR1 SEHNR, CDR2 FQNEAQ (reference sequence). The CDR3 covers 15 residues. This CDR3 is CASSLVAGDFQTQYF. In nucleotides, the CDR3 is TGTGCCAGCAGCTTAGTAGCGGGAGACTTCCAGACCCAGTACTTC.

J is TRBJ1-2 and V is TRBV5-6; TRBD1 is a possible D gene (5 bases). V dropped 4 bases and J dropped 3 bases, with 7 bases sitting between them. The CDR3 is made up of 12 amino acids. Germline CDR1 and CDR2: SGHDT and YYEEEE. CDR3 DNA sequence: TGTGCCAGCAGCATGACAGACTATGGCTACACCTTC. Translated, it gives CASSMTDYGYTF.

This chain connects TRBV3-1 (or the pseudogene TRBV3-2) to TRBJ2-4; possible D gene TRBD2, 5 bases. V was pared by 4 bases and J by 5 bases, with 18 bases between. The CDR3 contains 16 residues. Germline lookup yields CDR1 LGHDT and CDR2 YNNKEL (reference sequence). CDR3 in DNA: TGTGCCAGCAGCCCCTCCGAGGGAAGGATCCAAAACATTCAGTACTTC. It translates to CASSPSEGRIQNIQYF.

The V gene is TRBV10-3, the J gene TRBJ2-7; TRBD2 is a possible D gene (5 bases). The CDR3 loop spans 14 amino acids. V was clipped by 8 bases and J by 0 bases, with 14 bases between them. Looked up from germline, CDR1 is ENHRY and CDR2 is SYGVKD. CDR3 residues: CAIGGQKDSYEQYF. Here the CDR3 DNA reads TGTGCCATCGGCGGGCAGAAAGACTCCTACGAGCAGTACTTC.

The rearrangement uses TRBV6-2 or TRBV6-3 and TRBJ1-1, with D unresolved. The CDR3 contains 12 residues. CDR1 MNHEY and CDR2 SVGEGT come from the germline V gene. Trimming took off 5 bases at V and 6 bases at J, with 10 bases between the two ends. This chain's CDR3 is CASSRRRAEAFF. The DNA of the CDR3 is TGTGCCAGCAGTCGCCGTCGCGCTGAAGCTTTCTTT.

The V call is TRBV5-1, the J call TRBJ1-1, with D maybe TRBD1 (6 bases). V was clipped by 4 bases and J by 2 bases, with 12 bases between them. Germline V lookup: CDR1 SGHRS, CDR2 YFSETQ. The CDR3 spans 14 residues. The CDR3 sequence: CASSQTGANTEAFF. CDR3 nucleotides: TGCGCCAGCAGCCAGACGGGGGCCAACACTGAAGCTTTCTTT.

The chain is built from TRBV7-6 and TRBJ1-1; 9 positions match TRBD1. This CDR3 region has 17 residues. Germline values: CDR1 SGHVS, CDR2 FNYEAQ. After removal of 5 bases from V and 0 bases from J, the junction contained 10 bases not matched to a gene. CDR3 DNA: TGTGCCAGCAGCGAACTTGGGACAGGGTCTATGAACACTGAAGCTTTCTTT. Its translation: CASSELGTGSMNTEAFF.

V gene TRBV7-9 combines with J gene TRBJ2-7; TRBD2 matches 7 bases. The V gene's germline CDR1 is SEHNR and CDR2 FQNEAQ (reference sequence). There are 13 residues in the CDR3. Losses at the gene ends were 8 bases for V and 4 bases for J; bases not matched to a gene: 8. The CDR3 loop is CASLREGEYEQYF. Here the CDR3 DNA reads TGTGCCAGCCTCAGGGAGGGAGAATACGAGCAGTACTTC.

V gene TRBV6-1 combines with J gene TRBJ1-2; a possible D gene is TRBD1 (5 bases). Trimming took 1 base from V and 0 from J, leaving 12 bases between them. Per the germline V gene, CDR1 is MNHNS and CDR2 is SASEGT. The CDR3 length is 16 residues. The CDR3 DNA reads TGTGCCAGCAGTGAAGGGGCAGGGAGGGCTAACTATGGCTACACCTTC. As protein: CASSEGAGRANYGYTF.

This clone has only a few counts. The DNA for the CDR3 is TGCAGTGCTAGTCGGGACAGTGGGGGCTACACCTTC. As protein: CSASRDSGGYTF. This chain connects TRBV20-1 to TRBJ1-2; the match to TRBD1 covers 7 bases. CDR3 length: 12 amino acids. CDR1 is DFQATT and CDR2 is SNEGSKA in the germline V gene (reference sequence). Trimming removed 3 bases from V and 8 bases from J; junction bases left unmatched: 6.

Comment on this clone: In the same sample, other DNA sequences code for this CDR3. The J gene is TRBJ1-4, the V gene TRBV9, with D unresolved. Germline CDR1 reads SGDLS; CDR2 reads YYNGEE. V was shortened by 0 bases and J by 4 bases, with 7 bases between the two germline ends. This CDR3 has 14 amino acids. CDR3 protein: CASSVAGGNEKLFF. Written as DNA, the CDR3 is TGTGCCAGCAGCGTAGCTGGAGGTAATGAAAAACTGTTTTTT.

The chain recombines TRBV11-3 with TRBJ2-5; 8 nucleotides agree with TRBD2. V trimming: 5 bases; J trimming: 1 base; junction bases outside the gene matches: 9. Germline-derived CDR1 and CDR2 are SGHNT and YENEEA. This CDR3 is 16 amino acids long. The CDR3 is CASSPGAGAGQETQYF. The DNA of the CDR3 is TGTGCCAGCAGCCCCGGAGCGGGAGCGGGCCAAGAGACCCAGTACTTC.

V gene TRBV7-8 combines with J gene TRBJ1-2; D might be TRBD1 (5 bases). Germline V gene data show CDR1 as SGHVS and CDR2 as FQNEAQ. The CDR3 has 15 amino acids. With 3 bases removed from V and 0 bases from J, the gap between germline ends came to 11 bases. The CDR3 here is CASSFQGATNYGYTF. The CDR3, as DNA: TGTGCCAGCAGCTTTCAAGGGGCAACTAACTATGGCTACACCTTC.